These 4 T cell receptor beta chains were sequenced from one sample in a study of CD8 T cells in Susac syndrome (dated 2019 in TCRdb). Libraries came from the immunoSEQ multiplex PCR assay. RNA was extracted using the RNeasy kit, and roughly 0.5 to 1 ug of the RNA was reverse transcribed with random hexamers. TCRdb reanalyzed the raw reads on its own, using fastp at Q25 for trimming and MiXCR for clone calling, and kept in-frame beta chains. Duplicate CDR3 protein sequences are folded into a single record with the most common DNA and genes. The sample table records some 450,000 distinct CDR3 sequences; around 85% of these occur just once. The ten biggest clones cover more than 0.09% of the sample. The material sequenced was CD8+ T cells from PBMCs. The origin of the receptors is a human donor with multiple sclerosis.

In this sample, this clonotype turned up once. The chain links TRBV30 to TRBJ2-5, with 10 bases lining up with TRBD2. Germline V lookup: CDR1 GTSNPN, CDR2 SVGIG (reference sequence). The CDR3 consists of 13 residues. V shed 4 bases and J 5 bases; nucleotides not matched to a gene: 4. The CDR3 sequence is CAWTSGRTETQYF. The CDR3 DNA follows: TGTGCCTGGACTAGCGGGAGAACGGAGACCCAGTACTTC.

V gene TRBV6-5 combines with J gene TRBJ2-7, with TRBD2 matching over 7 bases. From germline, CDR1 is MNHEY and CDR2 SVGAGI. Trimming at V came to 2 bases and at J to 2 bases, leaving 6 bases not matched to a gene. CDR3 length: 15 residues. CDR3 nucleotides: TGTGCCAGCAGTTACAAAGCGGGAAGCGCCTACGAGCAGTACTTC. It translates to CASSYKAGSAYEQYF.

This chain uses TRBV4-1 with TRBJ1-1; TRBD1 is a possible D gene (5 bases). The V and J ends lost 3 bases and 0 bases respectively, with 20 bases between them. CDR3 length: 18 residues. Germline lookup yields CDR1 MGHRA and CDR2 YSYEKL. Here the CDR3 reads CASSHPRQGSAVNTEAFF. CDR3 nucleotides: TGCGCCAGCAGCCACCCTCGGCAGGGCTCGGCAGTGAACACTGAAGCTTTCTTT.

The V call is TRBV6-6, the J call TRBJ1-2, with D possibly matching TRBD1 (6 bases). This CDR3 is 16 amino acids long. Germline-derived CDR1 and CDR2 are MNHNY and SVGAGI (reference sequence). Deletions cut 2 bases from V and 6 bases from J, with 19 bases between. CDR3 sequence reads: CASSYGPRGGANGYTF. The CDR3, as DNA: TGTGCCAGCAGTTACGGCCCTCGGGGGGGGGCGAATGGCTACACCTTC.